This T cell receptor (beta chain) was sequenced during a study of cytomegalovirus exposure and HLA in healthy donors. Details on this clone: Antigen: not known.

PCR employed 60 Vbeta and 13 Jbeta primers. The method was immunoSEQ multiplex PCR; TCRdb's version includes in-frame clones alone and lacks a portion of them. The table records 200,000 to 250,000 clones, 76% of them present only once. Study results and caveats: Reports showed the classifier diagnosing cytomegalovirus status with high specificity and sensitivity. One cluster of highly shared sequence variants probably arose as a sequencing artifact. Under in vitro conditions, a few CMV-associated chains were confirmed as specific for CMV antigens.

Material: PBMCs. The sequence came from a man aged 18-30 years in good health and CMV-seronegative.

This chain's CDR3 is CASSPGLAGVSEETQYF. The CDR3 region has the DNA TGTGCCAGCAGCCCGGGACTAGCGGGAGTTTCGGAAGAGACCCAGTACTTC. The chain combines TRBV13 with TRBJ2-5; 14 bases are a match to TRBD2. Trimming removed 5 bases from V and 3 bases from J; junction bases left unmatched: 8. The CDR3 extends over 17 amino acids. The germline V gene encodes CDR1 PRHDT and CDR2 FYEKMQ (reference sequence).